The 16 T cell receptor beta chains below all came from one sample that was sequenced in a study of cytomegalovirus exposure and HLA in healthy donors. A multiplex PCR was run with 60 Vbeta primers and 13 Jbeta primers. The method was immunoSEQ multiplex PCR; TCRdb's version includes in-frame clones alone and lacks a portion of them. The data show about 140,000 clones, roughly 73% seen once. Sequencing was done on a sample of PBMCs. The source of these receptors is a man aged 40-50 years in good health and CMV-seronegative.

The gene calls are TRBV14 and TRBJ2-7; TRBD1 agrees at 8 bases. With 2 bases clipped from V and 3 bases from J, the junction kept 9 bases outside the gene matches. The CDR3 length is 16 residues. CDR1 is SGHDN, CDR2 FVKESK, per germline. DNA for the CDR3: TGTGCCAGCAGCCAACGGACAGGGCGAAAGCTCTACGAGCAGTACTTC. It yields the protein CASSQRTGRKLYEQYF. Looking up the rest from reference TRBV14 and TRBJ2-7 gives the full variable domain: EAGVTQFPSHSVIEKGQTVTLRCDPISGHDNLYWYRRVMGKEIKFLLHFVKESKQDESGMPNNRFLAERTGGTYSTLKVQPAELEDSGVYFCASSQRTGRKLYEQYFGPGTRLTVT.

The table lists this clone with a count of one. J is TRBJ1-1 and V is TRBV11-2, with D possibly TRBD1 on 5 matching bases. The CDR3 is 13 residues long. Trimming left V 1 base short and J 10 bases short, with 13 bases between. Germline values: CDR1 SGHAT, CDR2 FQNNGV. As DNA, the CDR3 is TGTGCCAGCAGCTTAGGATTCGGGGGAAGAGCTTTCTTT. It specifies CASSLGFGGRAFF. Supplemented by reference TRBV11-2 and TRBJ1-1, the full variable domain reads EAGVAQSPRYKIIEKRQSVAFWCNPISGHATLYWYQQILGQGPKLLIQFQNNGVVDDSQLPKDRFSAERLKGVDSTLKIQPAKLEDSAVYLCASSLGFGGRAFFGQGTRLTVV.

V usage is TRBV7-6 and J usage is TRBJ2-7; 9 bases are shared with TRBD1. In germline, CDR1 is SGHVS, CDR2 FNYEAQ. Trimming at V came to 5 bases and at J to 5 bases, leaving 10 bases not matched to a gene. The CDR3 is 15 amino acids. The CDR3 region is CASSITGTGSDEQYF. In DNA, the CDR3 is TGTGCCAGCAGCATAACCGGGACAGGGTCAGACGAGCAGTACTTC.

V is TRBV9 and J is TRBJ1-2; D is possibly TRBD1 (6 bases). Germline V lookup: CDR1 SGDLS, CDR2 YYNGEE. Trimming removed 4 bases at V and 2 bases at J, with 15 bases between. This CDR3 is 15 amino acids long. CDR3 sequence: CASSPKGQGNYGYTF. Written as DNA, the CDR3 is TGTGCCAGCAGCCCAAAGGGACAAGGGAACTATGGCTACACCTTC.

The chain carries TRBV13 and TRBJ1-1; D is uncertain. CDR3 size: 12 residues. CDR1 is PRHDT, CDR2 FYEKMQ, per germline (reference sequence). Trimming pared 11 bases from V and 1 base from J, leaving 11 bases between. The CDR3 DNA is TGTGCCTCGAGGCGGCAGAACACTGAAGCTTTCTTT. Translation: CASRRQNTEAFF.

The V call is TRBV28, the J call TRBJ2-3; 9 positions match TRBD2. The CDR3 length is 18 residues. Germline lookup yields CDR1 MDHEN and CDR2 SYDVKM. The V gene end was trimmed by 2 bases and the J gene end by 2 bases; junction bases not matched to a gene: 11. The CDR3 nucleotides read TGTGCCAGCAGTTTACGTGTGGCGGGGGGGCTGGACACAGATACGCAGTATTTT. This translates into CASSLRVAGGLDTDTQYF. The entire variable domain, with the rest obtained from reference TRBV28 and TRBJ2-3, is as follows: DVKVTQSSRYLVKRTGEKVFLECVQDMDHENMFWYRQDPGLGLRLIYFSYDVKMKEKGDIPEGYSVSREKKERFSLILESASTNQTSMYLCASSLRVAGGLDTDTQYFGPGTRLTVL.

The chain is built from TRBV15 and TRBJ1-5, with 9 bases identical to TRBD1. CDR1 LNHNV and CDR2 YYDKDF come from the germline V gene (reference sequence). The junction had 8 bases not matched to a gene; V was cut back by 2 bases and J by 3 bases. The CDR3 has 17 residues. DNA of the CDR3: TGTGCCACCAGCAGAACCCCTTGGACAGGGGACAATCAGCCCCAGCATTTT. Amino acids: CATSRTPWTGDNQPQHF.

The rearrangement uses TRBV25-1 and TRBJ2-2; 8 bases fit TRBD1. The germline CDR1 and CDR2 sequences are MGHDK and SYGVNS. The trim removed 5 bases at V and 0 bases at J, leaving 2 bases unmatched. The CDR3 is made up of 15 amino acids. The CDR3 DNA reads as TGTGCCAGCAGTCTACAGGGGGCGAACACCGGGGAGCTGTTTTTT. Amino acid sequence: CASSLQGANTGELFF.

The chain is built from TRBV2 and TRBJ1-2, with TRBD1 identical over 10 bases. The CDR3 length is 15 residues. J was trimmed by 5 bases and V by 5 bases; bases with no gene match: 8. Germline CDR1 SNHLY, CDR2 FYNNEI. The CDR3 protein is CASSPRGGQGYGYTF. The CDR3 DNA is TGTGCCAGCAGTCCTCGAGGGGGACAGGGGTATGGCTACACCTTC.

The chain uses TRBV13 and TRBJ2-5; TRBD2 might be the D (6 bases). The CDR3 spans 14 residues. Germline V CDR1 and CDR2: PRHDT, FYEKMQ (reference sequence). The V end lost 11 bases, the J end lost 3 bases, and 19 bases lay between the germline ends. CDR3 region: CASGLVAEEETQYF. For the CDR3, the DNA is TGTGCCTCCGGGCTCGTAGCGGAGGAAGAGACCCAGTACTTC. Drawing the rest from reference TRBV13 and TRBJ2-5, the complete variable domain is AAGVIQSPRHLIKEKRETATLKCYPIPRHDTVYWYQQGPGQDPQFLISFYEKMQSDKGSIPDRFSAQQFSDYHSELNMSSLELGDSALYFCASGLVAEEETQYFGPGTRLLVL.

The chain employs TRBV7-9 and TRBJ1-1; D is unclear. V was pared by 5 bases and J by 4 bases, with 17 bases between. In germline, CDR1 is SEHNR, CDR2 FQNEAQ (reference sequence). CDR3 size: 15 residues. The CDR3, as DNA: TGTGCCAGCAGCCCTCCAGATATCGGCGGCACTGAAGCTTTCTTT. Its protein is CASSPPDIGGTEAFF. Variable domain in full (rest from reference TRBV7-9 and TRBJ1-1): DTGVSQNPRHKITKRGQNVTFRCDPISEHNRLYWYRQTLGQGPEFLTYFQNEAQLEKSRLLSDRFSAERPKGSFSTLEIQRTEQGDSAMYLCASSPPDIGGTEAFFGQGTRLTVV.

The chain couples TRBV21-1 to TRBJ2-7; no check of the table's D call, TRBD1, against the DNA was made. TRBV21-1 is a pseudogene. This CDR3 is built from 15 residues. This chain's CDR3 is CASSRRTGTFYEQYF. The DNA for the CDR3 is TGTGCCAGCAGCAGAAGGACAGGAACTTTCTACGAGCAGTACTTC.

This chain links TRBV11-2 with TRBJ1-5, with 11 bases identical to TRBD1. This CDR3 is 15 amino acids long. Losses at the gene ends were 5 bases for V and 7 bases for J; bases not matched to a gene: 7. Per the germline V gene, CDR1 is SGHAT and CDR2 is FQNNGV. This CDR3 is CASSPGTGGGQPQHF. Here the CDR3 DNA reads TGTGCCAGCAGCCCAGGGACAGGGGGAGGACAGCCCCAGCATTTT.

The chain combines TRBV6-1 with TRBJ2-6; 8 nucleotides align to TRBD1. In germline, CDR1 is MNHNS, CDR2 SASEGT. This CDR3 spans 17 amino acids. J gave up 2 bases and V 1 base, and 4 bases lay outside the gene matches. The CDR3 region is CASSEVPGQAGANVLTF. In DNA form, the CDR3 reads TGTGCCAGCAGTGAAGTTCCGGGACAGGCTGGGGCCAACGTCCTGACTTTC.

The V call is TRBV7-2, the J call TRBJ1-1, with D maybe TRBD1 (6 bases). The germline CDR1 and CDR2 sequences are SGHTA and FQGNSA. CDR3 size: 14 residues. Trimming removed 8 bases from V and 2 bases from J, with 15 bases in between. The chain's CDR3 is CASGEQGRNTEAFF. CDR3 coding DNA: TGTGCCAGCGGGGAACAGGGTCGTAACACTGAAGCTTTCTTT.

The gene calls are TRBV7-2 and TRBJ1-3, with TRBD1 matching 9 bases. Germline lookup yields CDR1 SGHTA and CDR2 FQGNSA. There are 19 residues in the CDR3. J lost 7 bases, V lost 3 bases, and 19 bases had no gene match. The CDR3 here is CASSFRSTGGGTKGNTIYF. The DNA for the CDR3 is TGTGCCAGCAGCTTCCGATCGACAGGGGGAGGGACTAAAGGCAACACCATATATTTT.